This T cell receptor beta chain came from a study of cytomegalovirus exposure and HLA in healthy donors. General study findings and limits: A later analysis found first-cohort TCR clusters tended to co-occur in the approximately 120 validation repertoires. In vitro confirmation showed a few CMV-associated chains to be CMV antigen specific.

This clone was detected only once. Its target is not known. The CDR3 is made up of 13 amino acids. V lost 10 bases and J lost 8, with 18 bases in between. Germline assignment: CDR1 MNHEY and CDR2 SVGAGI. Data came from immunoSEQ multiplex PCR; TCRdb stores just in-frame clones and leaves some out. The repertoire holds 86,000 or so clones, with almost 97% as singletons. This clonotype originated in a man between 18 and 35 years old in good health and CMV-seropositive. The source material was PBMCs. V usage is TRBV6-5 and J usage is TRBJ1-3, with D perhaps TRBD1 (5 bases). The CDR3 bases are TGTGCCATCCGGCCGGAGACGGGGGACACCATATATTTT. Translation: CAIRPETGDTIYF.